The clone carrying this TCR beta chain was detected once. The antigen is undetermined. Sequenced by immunoSEQ multiplex PCR; TCRdb stores in-frame clones only, minus some. The table lists some 160,000 clones, about 88% of them singletons. This specimen belongs to a study of T cell responses to AZD1222 COVID-19 vaccine. Study-wide results and limits: A reported finding is that nearly half of spike-specific TCRs target unmutated variant regions. Donors skewed white British and female; clonal diversity was possibly underestimated. Repertoires were sampled only after the peak T cell response. Of the AZD1222 recipients, only 5 or 6 were seropositive at baseline.

Sequenced material: peripheral blood, taken on day 0 of AZD1222 vaccination. This TCR came from an adult in good health.

For the CDR3, the DNA is TGCGCCAGCAGCCAAGATCCGTGGACGGCTAGCACAGATACGCAGTATTTT. Translated, it gives CASSQDPWTASTDTQYF. The chain is built from TRBV4-1 and TRBJ2-3; D uncertain. V gave up 0 bases and J gave up 0 bases, with 13 bases separating them. CDR3 length: 17 amino acids. Germline V gene sequence: CDR1 MGHRA, CDR2 YSYEKL.